This entry is about one T cell receptor (beta chain). This clonotype was seen a few times. Its target antigen remains unknown. The input lacks base qualities; no much larger clone sits a single base away. Library creation used 5' RACE. Sequencing instrument: Illumina HiSeq 2000. A universal primer binding site was introduced by template switching, and a unique molecular identifier was present in the final cDNA, enabling accurate counting of TCR cDNA molecules. Specific primers in the conserved constant-segment region were used to synthesize first-strand cDNA for TCR alpha and beta chains. To control for contamination, every cDNA library was double barcoded, receiving both a SMART-Mk sample barcode and Illumina barcodes. TruSeq adapter sequences, together with Illumina sample barcodes, were added in two successive PCR steps. The Illumina HiSeq platform was used with custom primers to sequence TCR alpha and beta cDNA libraries. The authors' analysis ran thus. Raw reads were processed with MiGEC to extract unique molecular identifiers, and MiXCR was used to determine CDR3 positions. Recombination models were inferred per individual with the repgenHMM and IGoR tools using an EM algorithm. The analysis of shared clonotypes was done with the tcR package in R, with sharing normalized by the product of cloneset sizes. To study raw recombination free of thymic and clonal selection effects, out-of-frame nonproductive sequences were analyzed. TCRdb passed the public sequencing reads through fastp at Q25 and MiXCR, retaining productive beta sequences. Each entry merges the rows of one CDR3 protein and shows their most common DNA and genes. These V and J calls originate from TCRdb's pipeline instead of the authors' own analysis. Recorded for this sample are nearly 200,000 distinct CDR3 sequences; 15% to 20% of them occurred a single time. The ten most abundant clones make up 35% to 50% of the sample.

Every donor in the study was a healthy Caucasian. The twin cohort consisted of three pairs of female monozygotic twins, all aged roughly 18 to 30 years. Positive isolation kits from Invitrogen were used to isolate the CD4+ and CD8+ T cell populations. This sample was taken from a study of identical twins listed by TCRdb under 2016. About the study as a whole: To test whether fetal clonotypes persist, the study used deep sequencing on TCR alpha and beta repertoires from monozygotic twins, unrelated adults of various ages, and cord blood. To rule out contamination, replicate twin experiments were performed at different times with different library preparation protocols.

The study at large found these results: Zero-insertion analyses could be partly confounded by invariant T cells such as MAIT and iNKT, although diverse VJ usage argued against such confounding for most clonotypes. Because the same donors could not be followed over many years, conclusions were based on cross-sectional statistical analysis. In beta out-of-frame sequences, excess twin sharing was weaker, because having fewer shared sequences lowered the signal-to-noise ratio. Abundant cord blood beta clonotypes had fewer insertions, young adult naive repertoires showed a similar but weaker trend, and memory repertoires showed no such trend. In monozygotic twins, recombination models systematically underestimated out-of-frame TCR alpha sharing, but the models matched the sharing seen between unrelated individuals. Out-of-frame TCR alpha sequences shared between twins showed an excess of low generation-probability sequences compared with coincidental sharing between unrelated individuals.

Including the terminal cysteine and phenylalanine, the CDR3 comprises 13 residues. The retained sequence is limited to the CDR3, 39 bases, with the frame set at the first base. CDR1 and CDR2 (LNHNV, YYDKDF) derive from the germline V gene (reference sequence). Trimming at the junction amounts to 5 bases on V and 4 bases on J, and the germline ends lie 11 bases apart. These data also formed part of another study, on T cells expressing NK-cell markers. As described in the second report: Fewer than ten donors provided sorted CD3+CD56+NKG2C+, CD3+CD56+NKG2C- and CD3+CD56-NKG2C+ T-cell subsets, whose TCR beta-chain repertoires were profiled. Seven of the eight sequenced donors were HCMV-seropositive and one was HCMV-seronegative. In several experiments an anti-gammadeltaTCR antibody was added to restrict sorting to alphabetaTCR-expressing T cells. For six donors, the dominant CD3+CD56+NKG2C+ clonotypes were among the top 10 CD8+ clonotypes and accounted for roughly 1.0-7.5% of CD8+ T cells. Those dominant clonotypes were again the most abundant among CD3+CD56-NKG2C+ cells in a handful of donors, at about 28.3-65%. Whether the expanded NKG2C-expressing T cell clones were specific for HCMV antigens was left unclear. All eight donors whose samples were sequenced were randomly selected healthy volunteers, three of them men and five women. To determine HCMV serostatus, a commercial ELISA kit was used to detect HCMV-specific IgG in serum. MIGEC was used to demultiplex reads and group reads by UMI, and MiTCR was used to assemble and quantify clonotypes. To remove erroneous sequences, TCR cDNA sequences were retained only when supported by two or more reads. Downstream repertoire analysis used the tcR package, and clonotypes were matched across fractions by CDR3 nucleotide sequence plus V segment. VDJmatch was used to annotate antigen specificity against VDJdb, with one amino acid substitution allowed in CDR3.

The sample consisted of CD8+ T cells sorted from blood. The sequence was collected from a woman aged 18-29 years in good health. The sequence links TRBV15 to TRBJ1-2, with TRBD1 tentatively as D gene (6 bases match). For the CDR3, the sequence is CATSGGQLYGYTF. The base sequence is TGTGCCACCAGCGGCGGACAGCTCTATGGCTACACCTTC.